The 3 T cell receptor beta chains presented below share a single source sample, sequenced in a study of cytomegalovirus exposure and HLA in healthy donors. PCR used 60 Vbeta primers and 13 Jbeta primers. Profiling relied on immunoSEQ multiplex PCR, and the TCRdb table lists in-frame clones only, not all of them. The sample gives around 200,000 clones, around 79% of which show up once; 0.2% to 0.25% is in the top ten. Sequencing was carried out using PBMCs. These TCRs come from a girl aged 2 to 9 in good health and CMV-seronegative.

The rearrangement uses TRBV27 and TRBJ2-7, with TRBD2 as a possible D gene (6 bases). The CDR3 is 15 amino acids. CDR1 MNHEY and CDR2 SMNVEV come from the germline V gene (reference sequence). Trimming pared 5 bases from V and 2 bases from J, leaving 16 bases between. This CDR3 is CASSLTPSVPYEQYF. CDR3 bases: TGTGCCAGCAGTCTAACCCCTAGCGTTCCCTACGAGCAGTACTTC.

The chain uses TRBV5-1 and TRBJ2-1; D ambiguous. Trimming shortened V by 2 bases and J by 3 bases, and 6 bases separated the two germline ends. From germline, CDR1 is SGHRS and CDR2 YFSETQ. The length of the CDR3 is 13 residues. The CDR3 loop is CASSFNFYNEQFF. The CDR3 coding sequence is TGCGCCAGCAGCTTCAACTTCTACAATGAGCAGTTCTTC.

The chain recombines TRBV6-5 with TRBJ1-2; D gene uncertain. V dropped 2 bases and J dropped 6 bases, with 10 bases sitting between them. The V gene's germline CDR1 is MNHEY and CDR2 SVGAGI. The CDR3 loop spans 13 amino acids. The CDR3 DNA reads TGTGCCAGCAGTTACGGAGGGTTGGATGGCTACACCTTC. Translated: CASSYGGLDGYTF.